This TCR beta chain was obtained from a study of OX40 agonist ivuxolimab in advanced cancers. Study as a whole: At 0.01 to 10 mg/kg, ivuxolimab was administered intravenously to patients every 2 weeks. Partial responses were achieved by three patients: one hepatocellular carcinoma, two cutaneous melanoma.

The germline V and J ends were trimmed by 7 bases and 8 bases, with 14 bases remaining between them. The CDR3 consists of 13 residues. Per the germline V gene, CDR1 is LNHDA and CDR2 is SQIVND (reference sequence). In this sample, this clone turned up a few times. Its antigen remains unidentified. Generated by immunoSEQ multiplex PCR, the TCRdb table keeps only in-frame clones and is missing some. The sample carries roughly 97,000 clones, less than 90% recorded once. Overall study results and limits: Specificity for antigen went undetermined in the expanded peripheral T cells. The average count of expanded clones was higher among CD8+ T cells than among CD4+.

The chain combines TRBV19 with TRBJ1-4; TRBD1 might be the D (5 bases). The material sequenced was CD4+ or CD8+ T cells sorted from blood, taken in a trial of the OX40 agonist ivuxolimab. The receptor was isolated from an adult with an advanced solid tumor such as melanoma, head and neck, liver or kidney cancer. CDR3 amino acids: CASKGRVEEKLFF. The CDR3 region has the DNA TGTGCCAGTAAGGGCAGGGTGGAGGAAAAACTGTTTTTT.